The clone carrying this TCR beta chain was seen many times. Its antigen is as yet unknown. Individual cDNA molecules received unique molecular identifiers. TCRdb independently ran MiXCR on the 5' RACE reads; one entry per CDR3 protein. The sample has about 55,000 distinct CDR3 sequences; about 6.4% are singletons. V was trimmed by 5 bases and J by 0 bases, leaving 13 bases between them. The germline V gene has CDR1 LNHDA and CDR2 SQIVND (reference sequence). This CDR3 spans 15 amino acids. These data belong to a study of early T cells in non-severe SARS-CoV-2 infection. The wider study: With bulk RNA from unsorted whole blood as input, sequencing yielded unpaired chains.

Points from the study as a whole: In VDJdb matching, anti-spike CD8 responses were favored while private and CD4 specificities went missing.

The sample in question was whole blood, obtained at baseline. This rearrangement joins TRBV19 to TRBJ1-2, with D possibly being TRBD1 (6 bases). This clonotype was sampled from an adult who was a healthcare worker with PCR-confirmed SARS-CoV-2 infection or an uninfected control (not recorded which). The chain's CDR3 is CASSPKTGANYGYTF. CDR3 bases: TGTGCCAGTAGTCCGAAGACAGGAGCTAACTATGGCTACACCTTC.